These T cell receptor beta chains were read from a single sample in a study of shared clonotypes between healthy human individuals. Sequencing used immunoSEQ multiplex PCR; TCRdb keeps in-frame clones, though not all of them. The table includes some 1,100,000 clones, around 82% detected once. Sequenced: memory CD4+ T cells from PBMCs. The source of these receptors is a young man in good health. Some clones in this sample may be carry-over from other donors' samples. The CDR3 runs from the conserved cysteine through the conserved F or W. A D gene is named only where the DNA matches it firmly. A clone size is listed for some rows: how often the clone was seen (once, few, many), or a class if it is expanded.

d_gene	abundance	v_gene	j_gene	CDR3nt	CDR3aa
-	-	TRBV30	TRBJ2-1	TGTGCCTGGAGTAGCGGCCCGCTCTCCTACAATGAGCAGTTCTTC	CAWSSGPLSYNEQFF
TRBD2	-	TRBV19	TRBJ2-7	TGTGCCAGTAGTCCAATAGCGGGAAGGAGCTCCTACGAGCAGTACTTC	CASSPIAGRSSYEQYF
TRBD1	-	TRBV28	TRBJ2-7	TGTGCCAGCAGTTTATCCCCGGGACAGGGGACCTACGAGCAGTACTTC	CASSLSPGQGTYEQYF
TRBD2	-	TRBV4-2	TRBJ2-7	TGTGCCAGCAGCCAAGTAGGGACTAGTAACGAGCAGTACTTC	CASSQVGTSNEQYF
-	-	TRBV7-2	TRBJ2-5	TGTGCCAGCAGCTCGACTAGGCAAGAGACCCAGTACTTC	CASSSTRQETQYF
-	few	TRBV7-6	TRBJ1-1	TGTGCCAGCAGCCCTACAGATGAAGCTTTCTTT	CASSPTDEAFF
TRBD2	-	TRBV9	TRBJ2-1	TGTGCCAGCAGCGGAGGAGGGGGACTAGCGGGAGACAATGAGCAGTTCTTC	CASSGGGGLAGDNEQFF
-	-	TRBV30	TRBJ1-3	TGTGCCTGGAGGTTTGGGACCGGGACGTCTTCCACCATATATTTT	CAWRFGTGTSSTIYF
-	-	TRBV6-6	TRBJ2-2	TGTGCCAGCAGTTTGGATTGGGAAGCCGGGGAGCTGTTTTTT	CASSLDWEAGELFF
-	-	TRBV7-3	TRBJ2-7	TGTGCCAGCAGCTTAACTTCGGCGAGGACCGAGCAGTACTTC	CASSLTSARTEQYF
-	few	TRBV7-3	TRBJ2-7	TGTGCCAGCAGCTTAGGGGCGGGGTCCTACGAGCAGTACTTC	CASSLGAGSYEQYF
-	-	TRBV6-5	TRBJ2-7	TGTGCCAGCACCGGCGCCTACGAGCAGTACTTC	CASTGAYEQYF
TRBD1	few	TRBV6-5	TRBJ2-2	TGTGCCAGCAGTGACGGACAGGCCGGGGAGCTGTTTTTT	CASSDGQAGELFF
TRBD1	-	TRBV5-1	TRBJ2-2	TGCGCCAGCAGCAAACGGACAGGGGAGAACACCGGGGAGCTGTTTTTT	CASSKRTGENTGELFF
-	-	TRBV5-6	TRBJ2-1	TGTGCCAGCAGCTTAACCCCAGCACCCTCCTACAATGAGCAGTTCTTC	CASSLTPAPSYNEQFF
TRBD1	-	TRBV18	TRBJ1-1	TGTGCCAGCTCACTGGGACAGTTGAACACTGAAGCTTTCTTT	CASSLGQLNTEAFF
TRBD2	-	TRBV18	TRBJ2-5	TGTGCCAGCTCACCAGGGCTAGCGGGTCTTCAAGAGACCCAGTACTTC	CASSPGLAGLQETQYF
TRBD1	-	TRBV9	TRBJ2-1	TGTGCCAGCAGCCCCAGCCGGGGGACAGGGGCGAGGAATGAGCAGTTCTTC	CASSPSRGTGARNEQFF
TRBD2	-	TRBV18	TRBJ2-2	TGTGCCAGCTCACCAGGGACTAGCGGCACCGGGGAGCTGTTTTTT	CASSPGTSGTGELFF
TRBD2	-	TRBV7-9	TRBJ2-1	TGTGCCAGCAGCATTACTAGCGGGAGGGCGGGTGAGCAGTTCTTC	CASSITSGRAGEQFF
TRBD1	-	TRBV11-2	TRBJ2-5	TGTGCCAGCAGCTGGGGACAGCAGGAGACCCAGTACTTC	CASSWGQQETQYF
-	-	TRBV6-5	TRBJ2-2	TGTGCCAGCACCCCGGGATGGACCGGGGAGCTGTTTTTT	CASTPGWTGELFF
TRBD2	-	TRBV7-3	TRBJ2-1	TGTGCCAGCAGCCCTAGCGGGGGAGTCTACAATGAGCAGTTCTTC	CASSPSGGVYNEQFF
-	-	TRBV7-6	TRBJ2-7	TGTGCCAGCAGCTTCGAGCAGAACAAGAAGTACTTC	CASSFEQNKKYF
-	-	TRBV20-1	TRBJ2-1	TGCAGTGCGGCGGGCCGCAATGAGCAGTTCTTC	CSAAGRNEQFF
-	-	TRBV7-9	TRBJ2-7	TGTGCCAGCAGCTTAGCGGGTGACGAGCAGTACTTC	CASSLAGDEQYF
-	-	TRBV27	TRBJ1-4	TGTGCCAGCAGTCCCGCTGGGGGCGTTGAAAAACTGTTTTTT	CASSPAGGVEKLFF
-	-	TRBV28	TRBJ2-2	TGTGCCAGCAGTTTATCGGGGCTTGGGGCCGGGGAGCTGTTTTTT	CASSLSGLGAGELFF
TRBD1	-	TRBV6-5	TRBJ2-7	TGTGCCAGCAGGCGGGACAGGACCTACGAGCAGTACTTC	CASRRDRTYEQYF
-	-	TRBV28	TRBJ1-2	TGTGCCAGCAAGGGATGGTCAGGGAACGTCCAAGATGGCTACACCTTC	CASKGWSGNVQDGYTF
TRBD2	few	TRBV9	TRBJ2-3	TGTGCCAGCAGCGTATACGAGAGACCTAGCGGTGATACCAGCACAGATACGCAGTATTTT	CASSVYERPSGDTSTDTQYF
-	-	TRBV27	TRBJ1-1	TGTGCCAGCAGTTACAGGCGGATGAACACTGAAGCTTTCTTT	CASSYRRMNTEAFF
-	-	TRBV19	TRBJ2-1	TGTGCCAGTAGTATACAGGGGAGTTATGAGCAGTTCTTC	CASSIQGSYEQFF
-	few	TRBV7-9	TRBJ1-1	TGTGCCAGCAGCTGGGGACCGAACACTGAAGCTTTCTTT	CASSWGPNTEAFF
TRBD1	-	TRBV6-5	TRBJ2-7	TGTGCCAGCACCGGACAGGCCGCCGAGCAGTACTTC	CASTGQAAEQYF
-	once	TRBV7-2	TRBJ1-4	TGTGCCAGCAGCTTACGACCTCAGGAGAAACTGTTTTTT	CASSLRPQEKLFF
TRBD1	-	TRBV5-4	TRBJ1-3	TGTGCCAGCAGTCGAGGGGGACAGGGGCCCTCTGGAAACACCATATATTTT	CASSRGGQGPSGNTIYF
-	once	TRBV5-1	TRBJ2-1	TGCGCCAGCAGCACTACAACGTACAATGAGCAGTTCTTC	CASSTTTYNEQFF
-	-	TRBV6-1	TRBJ2-4	TGTGCCAGCAGTGATAACCGCCTAAACATTCAGTACTTC	CASSDNRLNIQYF
-	-	TRBV5-1	TRBJ2-7	TGCGCCAGCAGCTTGGCAGGAACCTACGAGCAGTACTTC	CASSLAGTYEQYF
-	-	TRBV5-1	TRBJ1-4	TGCGCCAGCAGCACCGATTCCAGCGAAAAACTGTTTTTT	CASSTDSSEKLFF
-	few	TRBV28	TRBJ1-5	TGTGCCAGCAGTTTAGCAGGGAACCATCAGCCCCAGCATTTT	CASSLAGNHQPQHF
TRBD1	-	TRBV6-1	TRBJ1-5	TGTGCCAGCAGACCTACCGGGACAGAGAATCAGCCCCAGCATTTT	CASRPTGTENQPQHF
-	-	TRBV6-1	TRBJ1-5	TGTGCCAGCAGTGAAAGGCCCCATTTTATGACCCAGCCCCAGCATTTT	CASSERPHFMTQPQHF
-	once	TRBV2	TRBJ2-5	TGTGCCAGCCAAGAAGAGGAGACCCAGTACTTC	CASQEEETQYF
TRBD2	-	TRBV30	TRBJ2-2	TGTGCCTGGAGTGTATGGGCTAGCGGGTCCCGAGGTAACACCGGGGAGCTGTTTTTT	CAWSVWASGSRGNTGELFF
TRBD1	-	TRBV28	TRBJ2-1	TGTGCCAGCAGTGCCCCTCAGGGGGCTGTCTCCTACAATGAGCAGTTCTTC	CASSAPQGAVSYNEQFF
-	-	TRBV5-1	TRBJ2-3	TGCGCCAGCAGCACTCGGACCGTTAGCACAGATACGCAGTATTTT	CASSTRTVSTDTQYF
TRBD1	-	TRBV7-3	TRBJ2-2	TGTGCCAGCAGCTTACAGGGGGCGAACGGGGAGCTGTTTTTT	CASSLQGANGELFF
TRBD1	few	TRBV27	TRBJ2-1	TGTGCCAGCAGTTGGCCAGGGGGCAATGAGCAGTTCTTC	CASSWPGGNEQFF
TRBD1	-	TRBV29-1	TRBJ1-1	TGCAGCGTTGAAAATGTAGAGACAGGGGGTTTCGCTGAAGCTTTCTTT	CSVENVETGGFAEAFF
-	-	TRBV5-8	TRBJ2-3	TGTGCCAGCAGCCTACACAGGGCTAGCACAGATACGCAGTATTTT	CASSLHRASTDTQYF
-	few	TRBV29-1	TRBJ2-6	TGCAGCGTTGAAGAAGGGGTTGGGGCCAACGTCCTGACTTTC	CSVEEGVGANVLTF
-	many	TRBV5-4	TRBJ1-2	TGTGCCAGCAGGGTCGACAGTTATGGCTACACCTTC	CASRVDSYGYTF
-	many	TRBV9	TRBJ2-7	TGTGCCAGCAGCCGAGACGGACGGACCTCCTACGAGCAGTACTTC	CASSRDGRTSYEQYF
TRBD2	-	TRBV30	TRBJ2-7	TGTGCCTGCTCCCTGGGGCTAGCGGGAGGCGAGCAGTACTTC	CACSLGLAGGEQYF